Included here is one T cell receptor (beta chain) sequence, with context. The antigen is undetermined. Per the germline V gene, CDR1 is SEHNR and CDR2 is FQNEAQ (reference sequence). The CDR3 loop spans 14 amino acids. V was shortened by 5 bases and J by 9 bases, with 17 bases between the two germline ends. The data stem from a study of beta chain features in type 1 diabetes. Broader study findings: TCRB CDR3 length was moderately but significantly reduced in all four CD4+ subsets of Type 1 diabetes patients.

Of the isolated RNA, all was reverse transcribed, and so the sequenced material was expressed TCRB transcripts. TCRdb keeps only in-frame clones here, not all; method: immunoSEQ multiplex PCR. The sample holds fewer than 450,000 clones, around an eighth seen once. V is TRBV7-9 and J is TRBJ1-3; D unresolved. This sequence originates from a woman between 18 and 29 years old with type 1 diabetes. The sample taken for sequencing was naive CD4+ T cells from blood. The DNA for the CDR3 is TGTGCCAGCAGCGGCCGGGGAGTTCCGCGCACCATATATTTT. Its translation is CASSGRGVPRTIYF.